Listed here are 29 T cell receptor beta chains from one sample, sequenced in a study of blood T cell repertoires in COVID-19. TCRdb's copy holds only in-frame clones and misses some; the assay was immunoSEQ multiplex PCR. The data contain around 75,000 clones, 85% to 90% of them singletons. Sequencing was performed on peripheral blood. The receptor set was obtained from a human donor in a cohort sampled during active COVID-19.

This sequence joins TRBV6-2 or TRBV6-3 and TRBJ1-5; unclear D gene. The V gene lost 3 bases and the J gene lost 7 bases, with 4 bases spanning the gap. This CDR3 is 11 amino acids long. CDR1 MNHEY and CDR2 SVGEGT come from the germline V gene. CDR3 residues: CASSYPQPQHF. CDR3 DNA: TGTGCCAGCAGTTATCCACAGCCCCAGCATTTT.

The gene calls are TRBV29-1 and TRBJ2-5; 9 nucleotides align to TRBD1. The germline gives CDR1 SQVTM, CDR2 ANQGSEA. Trimming removed 7 bases from V and 4 bases from J; junction bases left unmatched: 7. The CDR3 sequence is 13 residues long. The CDR3 DNA follows: TGCAGCGGAAGGGACAGGGTCTTAGAGACCCAGTACTTC. This translates into CSGRDRVLETQYF.

The rearrangement joins TRBV20-1 to TRBJ2-2; weak D call: TRBD1 (5 bases). Germline CDR1 DFQATT, CDR2 SNEGSKA (reference sequence). The V end lost 3 bases, the J end lost 4 bases, and 15 bases lay between the germline ends. The CDR3 has 15 amino acids. CDR3 loop: CSASQAGQGTGELFF. The CDR3 nucleotides read TGCAGTGCTAGTCAGGCAGGGCAAGGCACCGGGGAGCTGTTTTTT.

A few counts support this clone. This chain links TRBV20-1 with TRBJ1-1; D unresolved. The CDR3 runs to 9 residues. Germline lookup yields CDR1 DFQATT and CDR2 SNEGSKA (reference sequence). Trimming stripped 4 bases from V and 6 bases from J, with 3 bases between. In DNA form, the CDR3 reads TGCAGTGCTACGGCTGAAGCTTTCTTT. Protein: CSATAEAFF.

This clone was found once. As DNA, the CDR3 is TGTGCCACCCAGGGCTCTGGAAACACCATATATTTT. The encoded protein is CATQGSGNTIYF. The genes are TRBV24-1 and TRBJ1-3, with a tentative D call TRBD1 (5 bases). Looked up from germline, CDR1 is KGHDR and CDR2 is SFDVKD. Trimming left V 9 bases short and J 0 bases short, with 5 bases between. The CDR3 is 12 amino acids.

The genes are TRBV6-2 or TRBV6-3 and TRBJ1-2, with D perhaps TRBD1 (6 bases). Trimming took off 3 bases at V and 7 bases at J, with 15 bases between the two ends. Germline-derived CDR1 and CDR2 are MNHEY and SVGEGT. The CDR3 runs to 14 residues. In nucleotides, the CDR3 is TGTGCCAGCAGTTATGGACGGGCAGGGGTTGGCTACACCTTC. As protein: CASSYGRAGVGYTF.

This sequence joins TRBV18 and TRBJ2-3; the match to TRBD2 covers 11 bases. Per germline, CDR1 KGHSH and CDR2 LQKENI. The V and J ends lost 2 bases and 5 bases, in that order; junction bases with no gene match: 3. The CDR3 totals 15 residues. CDR3 nucleotide sequence: TGTGCCAGCTCACCAACTAGCGGGAGTGGAGATACGCAGTATTTT. Translating it yields CASSPTSGSGDTQYF.

J is TRBJ2-7 and V is TRBV11-3; the D gene is possibly TRBD2 (6 bases). V was trimmed by 0 bases and J by 3 bases, leaving 12 bases between them. Germline V gives CDR1 SGHNT, CDR2 YENEEA. CDR3 length: 15 residues. The CDR3 DNA is TGTGCCAGCAGCTTAGAGCGGCCTAGCGACTACGAGCAGTACTTC. Protein sequence: CASSLERPSDYEQYF.

This clone is a singleton in its sample. The sample has other DNA sequences that encode this CDR3 too. V is TRBV5-1 and J is TRBJ1-2; D may be TRBD1 (5 bases). The CDR3 spans 13 residues. Germline V CDR1 and CDR2: SGHRS, YFSETQ. Trimming took off 4 bases at V and 8 bases at J, with 15 bases between the two ends. For the CDR3, the DNA is TGCGCCAGCAGCCAGGGAGGGTTGGGGGGCTACACCTTC. This gives the protein CASSQGGLGGYTF.

The chain joins TRBV5-1 to TRBJ2-2; the match to TRBD1 covers 8 bases. Germline values: CDR1 SGHRS, CDR2 YFSETQ. J lost 7 bases, V lost 5 bases, and 7 bases had no gene match. The CDR3 is 14 amino acids. The CDR3 bases are TGCGCCAGCAGTCCGGACAGGGAAGGCGGGGAGCTGTTTTTT. Its translation: CASSPDREGGELFF. The full variable domain, completed using reference TRBV5-1 and TRBJ2-2, is KAGVTQTPRYLIKTRGQQVTLSCSPISGHRSVSWYQQTPGQGLQFLFEYFSETQRNKGNFPGRFSGRQFSNSRSEMNVSTLELGDSALYLCASSPDREGGELFFGEGSRLTVL.

The chain uses TRBV9 and TRBJ2-7, with a weak D call TRBD2 (5 bases). Germline V gives CDR1 SGDLS, CDR2 YYNGEE. The CDR3 consists of 15 residues. V was clipped by 0 bases and J by 0 bases, with 10 bases between them. The CDR3 is CASSVDGLSSYEQYF. In DNA form, the CDR3 reads TGTGCCAGCAGCGTAGATGGACTGTCCTCCTACGAGCAGTACTTC.

The chain links TRBV7-2 to TRBJ2-7; 9 positions agree with TRBD1. V shed 1 base, J shed 7 bases, and the junction held 5 bases outside the gene matches. The CDR3 covers 14 residues. Per germline, CDR1 SGHTA and CDR2 FQGNSA. CDR3 loop: CASSLGNRGQEQYF. CDR3 bases: TGTGCCAGCAGCTTAGGGAACAGGGGGCAGGAGCAGTACTTC.

This clone was observed a single time. V is TRBV5-1 and J is TRBJ2-1; TRBD2 agrees at 7 bases. V shed 0 bases and J 8 bases; nucleotides not matched to a gene: 14. The CDR3 is 17 residues long. Germline V lookup: CDR1 SGHRS, CDR2 YFSETQ. The CDR3 here is CASSLESGAGFVDEQFF. In DNA form, the CDR3 reads TGCGCCAGCAGCTTGGAGTCGGGAGCGGGGTTTGTGGATGAGCAGTTCTTC.

The chain joins TRBV3-1 (or the pseudogene TRBV3-2) to TRBJ2-5, with D possibly TRBD1 on 7 matching bases. This CDR3 contains 15 residues. Looked up from germline, CDR1 is LGHDT and CDR2 is YNNKEL (reference sequence). The V and J ends lost 1 base and 5 bases respectively, with 14 bases between them. The CDR3 loop is CASSQGRGLWETQYF. The CDR3 nucleotides are TGTGCCAGCAGCCAAGGGAGGGGGCTGTGGGAGACCCAGTACTTC.

This chain links TRBV6-2 or TRBV6-3 with TRBJ2-5, with D possibly TRBD2 on 5 matching bases. Trimming cost V 4 bases and J 2 bases, with 11 bases left between them. The CDR3 covers 14 residues. Germline V CDR1 and CDR2: MNHEY, SVGEGT. CDR3 nucleotide sequence: TGTGCCAGCAGTTTATCAGCGGCACAAGAGACCCAGTACTTC. Protein sequence: CASSLSAAQETQYF.

The chain links TRBV3-1 (or the pseudogene TRBV3-2) to TRBJ2-1; TRBD2 agrees at 13 bases. The germline CDR1 and CDR2 sequences are LGHDT and YNNKEL (reference sequence). The V gene end was trimmed by 5 bases and the J gene end by 3 bases; junction bases not matched to a gene: 7. This CDR3 is 17 amino acids long. CDR3 nucleotides: TGTGCCAGCAGCATCCGGACTAGCGGGAGTCTCTACAATGAGCAGTTCTTC. This encodes CASSIRTSGSLYNEQFF.

The V and J genes are TRBV3-1 (or the pseudogene TRBV3-2) and TRBJ2-5; 8 bases fit TRBD2. The CDR3 length is 16 residues. The germline V gene encodes CDR1 LGHDT and CDR2 YNNKEL (reference sequence). V lost 0 bases to trimming and J lost 4 bases; unmatched junction nucleotides: 7. For the CDR3, the DNA is TGTGCCAGCAGCCAAGACTTCGGGGGGGTAGGAGAGACCCAGTACTTC. It yields the protein CASSQDFGGVGETQYF.

This chain joins TRBV5-1 and TRBJ1-1; maybe TRBD1 (5 bases). The CDR3 consists of 15 residues. Germline CDR1 and CDR2: SGHRS and YFSETQ. V gave up 5 bases and J gave up 0 bases, with 14 bases separating them. CDR3 residues: CASRWGRSLNTEAFF. Written as DNA, the CDR3 is TGCGCCAGCAGATGGGGCAGATCCTTGAACACTGAAGCTTTCTTT.

The chain recombines TRBV25-1 with TRBJ2-5; weak D call: TRBD2 (5 bases). From germline, CDR1 is MGHDK and CDR2 SYGVNS. CDR3 size: 17 residues. The germline V and J ends were trimmed by 1 base and 0 bases, with 15 bases remaining between them. The CDR3, as DNA: TGTGCCAGCAGTGAATCGGGAAAGGATTGGGACCAAGAGACCCAGTACTTC. Translation gives CASSESGKDWDQETQYF. Full variable domain (rest looked up from reference TRBV25-1 and TRBJ2-5): EADIYQTPRYLVIGTGKKITLECSQTMGHDKMYWYQQDPGMELHLIHYSYGVNSTEKGDLSSESTVSRIRTEHFPLTLESARPSHTSQYLCASSESGKDWDQETQYFGPGTRLLVL.

The gene calls are TRBV11-3 and TRBJ1-6, with a weak D call TRBD1 (6 bases). Trimming cost V 5 bases and J 9 bases, with 11 bases left between them. This CDR3 is built from 13 residues. Germline V gene sequence: CDR1 SGHNT, CDR2 YENEEA. CDR3 in amino acids: CASSKDSFSPLHF. The CDR3, as DNA: TGTGCCAGCAGCAAGGACAGTTTTTCACCCCTCCACTTT.

The table lists this clone with a count of one. This rearrangement joins TRBV4-1 to TRBJ2-5; D perhaps matches TRBD2 (6 bases). V shed 4 bases and J shed 5 bases, with 23 bases lying between them. Germline loops: CDR1 MGHRA, CDR2 YSYEKL. The CDR3 totals 17 residues. CDR3 nucleotides: TGCGCCAGCAGCCGAGTAGGCTGGGCGGGGTCGAGGGAGACCCAGTACTTC. Its protein product is CASSRVGWAGSRETQYF.

This clone has only one observation. The chain uses TRBV5-4 and TRBJ2-5, with a weak D call TRBD2 (6 bases). CDR3 length equals 15 residues. Between the trimmed V and J ends, which lost 4 bases and 5 bases, there was a span of 18 bases. Germline CDR1 SGHNT, CDR2 YYREEE (reference sequence). CDR3 nucleotide sequence: TGTGCCAGCAGCAACGGGACTCCACGGCAGGAGACCCAGTACTTC. This sequence encodes CASSNGTPRQETQYF.

The rearrangement uses TRBV28 and TRBJ1-2; the D gene is possibly TRBD1 (6 bases). Germline CDR1 reads MDHEN; CDR2 reads SYDVKM. V was trimmed by 5 bases and J by 4 bases, leaving 17 bases between them. The CDR3 consists of 15 residues. Here the CDR3 DNA reads TGTGCCAGCAGTCCACCTTCAGGGGTTGGCTATGGCTACACCTTC. Translating gives CASSPPSGVGYGYTF.

As for this clone: The sample holds other DNA sequences that translate to the same CDR3. In DNA, the CDR3 is TGCGCCAGCAGCCGGACCGGGGGGGGCACTGAAGCTTTCTTT. This gives the protein CASSRTGGGTEAFF. The V call is TRBV4-1, the J call TRBJ1-1, with D maybe TRBD1 (5 bases). With 4 bases removed from V and 4 bases from J, the gap between germline ends came to 13 bases. The CDR3 has 14 residues. CDR1 MGHRA and CDR2 YSYEKL come from the germline V gene.

This clone was recorded once. V gene TRBV7-9 combines with J gene TRBJ2-3; 7 nucleotides align to TRBD2. Germline V gene sequence: CDR1 SEHNR, CDR2 FQNEAQ (reference sequence). The CDR3 is 14 residues long. V dropped 6 bases and J dropped 0; count of bases not matched to a gene: 3. The CDR3 sequence is CASSTSDSTDTQYF. The CDR3 DNA is TGTGCCAGCAGTACTAGCGACAGCACAGATACGCAGTATTTT.

V is TRBV5-1 and J is TRBJ2-3; D is possibly TRBD1 (5 bases). The ends were cut back, 1 base at V and 5 bases at J, with 5 bases in the middle. The CDR3 sequence is 12 residues long. CDR1 and CDR2 (germline): SGHRS, YFSETQ. The CDR3 DNA is TGCGCCAGCAGCTTGAGGGGAGATACGCAGTATTTT. Protein: CASSLRGDTQYF. Based on the CDR3 plus reference TRBV5-1 and TRBJ2-3, the full variable domain is KAGVTQTPRYLIKTRGQQVTLSCSPISGHRSVSWYQQTPGQGLQFLFEYFSETQRNKGNFPGRFSGRQFSNSRSEMNVSTLELGDSALYLCASSLRGDTQYFGPGTRLTVL.

The chain uses TRBV15 and TRBJ2-5, with D unresolved. CDR3 size: 11 residues. V lost 0 bases and J 9 bases, leaving 5 bases between the germline ends. Germline assignment: CDR1 LNHNV and CDR2 YYDKDF (reference sequence). The CDR3 reads CATSRDTAQYF. DNA for the CDR3: TGTGCCACCAGCAGAGATACGGCCCAGTACTTC.

This clone was found a few times. The chain uses TRBV7-2 and TRBJ1-5, with 7 positions matching TRBD1. Germline CDR1 SGHTA, CDR2 FQGNSA. The CDR3 contains 13 residues. Germline trimming cut 5 bases from V and 8 bases from J; bases unmatched to any gene: 6. CDR3 residues: CASSVTGMEPQHF. The CDR3 bases are TGTGCCAGCAGCGTGACAGGGATGGAGCCCCAGCATTTT.

Here the CDR3 reads CASSLEEVGEQYF. As DNA, the CDR3 is TGTGCCAGCAGCTTAGAGGAGGTGGGAGAGCAGTACTTC. This chain joins TRBV11-3 and TRBJ2-7, with a weak D call TRBD2 (5 bases). Germline V CDR1 and CDR2: SGHNT, YENEEA. This CDR3 has 13 amino acids. Trimming took off 0 bases at V and 7 bases at J, with 10 bases between the two ends. Full variable domain (remainder filled in from reference TRBV11-3 and TRBJ2-7): EAGVVQSPRYKIIEKKQPVAFWCNPISGHNTLYWYLQNLGQGPELLIRYENEEAVDDSQLPKDRFSAERLKGVDSTLKIQPAELGDSAVYLCASSLEEVGEQYFGPGTRLTVT.